This paragraph covers one T cell receptor beta chain sequence. Its cognate antigen has yet to be identified. No qualities accompany the bases; no much larger clone lies one base away. On a MiSeq, deep resolution sequencing aimed for a depth between 1 in 1 million and 1 in 200,000 T cells, with each clonotype covered approximately 10x on average. The immunoSEQ hsTCRB Kit was used to generate the TCR beta libraries. The original pipeline was this. The data were analyzed with ImmunoSEQ Analyzer and ImmunoSEQ Data Assistant, and V, D and J gene assignments followed IMGT definitions. Clonality, with values ranging from 0 to 1, was calculated as one minus the normalized Shannon entropy of productive rearrangement frequencies. Only overrepresented clonotypes making up at least 0.05% of each patient's repertoire were included in the public clonotype analysis. Repertoires from 10 to 15 age-matched healthy donors in immuneACCESS were used as clonality controls. The clones in this table, taken by TCRdb from immuneACCESS, are in-frame only. Not every clone is retained; where verified, under half of the shortfall comes from an unresolved V gene, and the cause of the rest is unknown. That table furnishes V, J and clone size, whereas the DNA furnished D and trimming. The sample table holds roughly 56,000 clones, of which more than 70% were seen once. 43% of the sample goes to the ten largest clones.

The record originates from a study of cytotoxic CD8 clonotypes in ibrutinib-treated CLL (dated by TCRdb to about 2021). Some background on the complete study: The cohort had about a dozen relapsed/refractory and roughly 14 treatment-naive patients; some 17 were IGHV unmutated. Responses were partial in around 25 patients and complete in 2; after median 68 months follow-up, about 14 stayed in remission and about twelve progressed. The response samples were drawn at a median of 12 months into treatment, with a range of roughly 6 to 36 months. An average of around 260,000 productive templates and tens of thousands of productive rearrangements was obtained per sample. Of the 90 or so people in the trial, approximately 24 had longitudinal samples available. Cryopreserved peripheral blood mononuclear cells were obtained before treatment, at response, and at either sustained remission or disease progression. All remission and progressive disease samples were collected while patients were still receiving ibrutinib.

Findings and caveats that apply to the study as a whole: Baseline clonality exceeded that of age-matched healthy donors and correlated strongly with circulating CD8+ T-cell counts. Clonality increased at ibrutinib response, stayed stable in sustained remission, and fell back toward baseline at progression. Public clonotypes were found to be uncommon and were observed to contract or remain stable during treatment; the increase in clonality was shown to reflect expansion of private clonotypes at ibrutinib response. Lymph node repertoires were not examined, and the timing of sampling was not matched between patients in sustained remission and those whose disease progressed.

The intended sense of this specimen's time point label: about a year on ibrutinib. Roughly 2.2 micrograms of genomic DNA were extracted from cryopreserved PBMCs for TCR beta library preparation. High-throughput TCR beta sequencing was performed on longitudinal blood samples from CLL patients receiving ibrutinib monotherapy. The patients were enrolled in a single-center, open-label phase 2 trial of ibrutinib monotherapy. The TCR originated in a human donor with chronic lymphocytic leukemia. The sample was PBMCs, taken after 12 months of ibrutinib treatment.

Here the CDR3 is given as CASSLYGVEQFF. The sequence in DNA is TGCGCCAGCAGCTTGTATGGAGTGGAGCAGTTCTTC. The sequence joins TRBV5-1 to TRBJ2-1, with the identity of the D gene unclear. The junction shows trimming of 1 base on V and 10 bases on J, plus 9 bases between the germline ends. Spanning cysteine to phenylalanine, the CDR3 consists of 12 amino acids. The CDR3 DNA has 36 bases and is translated from base 1. CDR1 and CDR2, per the germline V gene, are SGHRS and YFSETQ.